This T cell receptor beta chain was identified in a study of blood T cell repertoires in COVID-19 (TCRdb year 2020). Notes on the research overall: Samples from collaborators originated in the United States, Italy and Spain and spanned both the acute and convalescent phases of COVID-19. The material from the prospective study consisted of cDNA or gDNA derived from T cells, B-cell-depleted T cells, or PBMCs. Subjects who had been exposed to COVID-19, were actively infected with it, or had recovered from it provided the deeply sampled blood TCRbeta repertoires that made up the dataset. The repertoires were released in a freely available public database meant as a resource for research on the immune response to SARS-CoV-2. The samples were drawn from the first 160 participants of the ongoing ImmuneRACE study and from 1,254 subjects provided by 6 global collaborators. Sample metadata almost always included a de-identified subject ID, COVID-19 status, age in years and sex. Where available, HLA class I and class II types were taken from metadata supplied by the sample provider and were not determined by assay-based typing. Overall study results and their limits: Clinical and demographic metadata were provided uncurated, with the amount varying by source and participant.

To note about this clone: The specificity of this receptor is unknown. No clone much larger than this one lies a single base away; base qualities are absent.

Whole blood was collected in K2EDTA tubes by collaborating institutions according to the institutions' own protocols. Collaborator samples were shipped for TCRbeta analysis as frozen whole blood, isolated PBMCs, or DNA extracted from either sample type. Between the V and J ends, shortened by 4 bases and 4 bases respectively, the junction contains 11 bases. Per the germline V gene, MNHEY is the CDR1 and SVGEGT is the CDR2. Spanning cysteine to phenylalanine, the CDR3 consists of 14 amino acids. The entry retains the CDR3 DNA only, 42 bases that are in frame from base 1. TCRbeta CDR3 regions were amplified from genomic DNA using the immunoSEQ Assay, a bias-controlled multiplex PCR. Turning to the authors' computational methods: Nucleated cell counts per sample were estimated from amplification of reference gene primers within the assay. To quantify the absolute abundance of each unique TCRbeta CDR3 rearrangement, sequence reads were collapsed and filtered. For each sample, productive Simpson clonality was calculated by taking the square root of Simpson's diversity index across productive rearrangements. The table comes from immuneACCESS by way of TCRdb, which keeps in-frame sequences with V and J called. Part of the clones is missing from these tables; in studies checked, under half for an unresolved V gene and the rest for unknown reasons. D and trimming were read from the DNA, whereas the V and J calls and clone size are those reported in that table. The sample data list about 140,000 clones, and roughly 89% of these were observed just once. The leading ten clones occupy roughly 4.3% of the sample.

The rearranged segments are TRBV6-2 or TRBV6-3 and TRBJ1-3, with no D gene named confidently. The clonotype comes from a woman between 35 and 50 years old with acute or convalescent COVID-19. Source material: peripheral blood. The sequenced DNA is TGTGCCAGCAGTTCCACGGGTTCCGGAAACACCATATATTTT. This encodes CASSSTGSGNTIYF.